The sequence of this T cell receptor beta chain was determined in a study of T cells in Graves' hyperthyroidism and ophthalmopathy. RNA transcripts served as the template for amplifying TCR beta CDR3 regions. The TCR CDR3 was amplified in a first-round RT-PCR using the HTBI primer set. TCRdb re-called the multiplex PCR reads through MiXCR, storing one row per CDR3 protein. Counted here are hundreds of thousands of distinct CDR3 sequences, about 45% occurring once; the ten biggest clones make up less than 9.5%. Germline V gene data show CDR1 as LNHDA and CDR2 as SQIVND (reference sequence). The CDR3 is 14 residues long. Between the trimmed V and J ends, which lost 3 bases and 1 base, there was a span of 9 bases.

The sequencing sample was made of peripheral blood or thyroid tissue (not recorded which). This rearrangement joins TRBV19 to TRBJ1-1; maybe TRBD1 (6 bases). This sequence originates from an adult man with Graves' disease, either hyperthyroidism or ophthalmopathy (not recorded which). The CDR3 DNA is TGTGCCAGTAGTATTTCGACAGGGAACACTGAAGCTTTCTTT. Its translation is CASSISTGNTEAFF. The entire variable domain, with the rest obtained from reference TRBV19 and TRBJ1-1, is as follows: DGGITQSPKYLFRKEGQNVTLSCEQNLNHDAMYWYRQDPGQGLRLIYYSQIVNDFQKGDIAEGYSVSREKKESFPLTVTSAQKNPTAFYLCASSISTGNTEAFFGQGTRLTVV.